The sequence of this TCR beta chain was determined in a study of T cells in Graves' hyperthyroidism and ophthalmopathy. This clonotype was seen at least ten times. Antigen unknown. From RNA transcripts, TCR beta CDR3 regions were amplified. Carried out on the TCR CDR3, a first-round RT-PCR used the HTBI primer set. TCRdb reprocessed the multiplex PCR reads via MiXCR and lists one record per CDR3 protein. The data hold under 350,000 distinct CDR3 sequences, with around 15% observed a single time. The CDR3 is made up of 16 amino acids. Germline CDR1 is ENHRY and CDR2 is SYGVKD. V gave up 8 bases and J gave up 2 bases, with 20 bases separating them. Hyperthyroidism, newly diagnosed and lasting under 2 months, affected patients aged 18 to 65. Exclusions: uncontrolled infection, other autoimmune disease, pregnancy, lactation. Diagnoses rested on clinical symptoms, serum thyroxine and TRAb, thyroid ultrasound and orbital computed tomography.

General study findings and limits: Among thyroid clonotypes expanded above 0.001, most also appeared in blood.

The chain has TRBV10-3 and TRBJ2-3, with D perhaps matching TRBD1 or TRBD2 (7 bases each). Sequenced input: blood. The clonotype comes from a woman in her thirties or forties with Graves' hyperthyroidism. CDR3 protein: CAIGEGAAPLTDTQYF. The CDR3 nucleotides are TGTGCCATCGGGGAGGGGGCAGCACCGCTCACAGATACGCAGTATTTT.